Listed below are T cell receptor beta chains from one sample, sequenced in a study of T cell repertoires in cytomegalovirus infection. Their specific antigens are unknown. Using its own MiXCR run on the reads, TCRdb lists one record per CDR3 protein. The sample has hundreds of thousands of distinct CDR3 sequences, 30% to 35% seen once; the top ten hold 12%. This material consisted of cultured CD8+ T cells from PBMCs, taken from culture after CMV antigen stimulation. These receptors came from a human donor in good health (CMV status not recorded). Some clones in this sample may be carry-over from other donors' samples. Both conserved end residues are part of each CDR3. Fields, in order: clone size, D gene, V gene, J gene, CDR3 protein, CDR3 DNA. D genes are given only for firm matches. Size is omitted from some rows. Given values are once, few, many or a class for expanded clones.

size: few; D: TRBD1; V: TRBV5-5; J: TRBJ2-1; CDR3: CASSSSGTEGNEQFF; DNA: TGTGCCAGCAGCTCGTCCGGGACAGAGGGCAATGAGCAGTTCTTC
size: -; D: -; V: TRBV6-2/TRBV6-3; J: TRBJ2-1; CDR3: CASIRDVRNPYNEQFF; DNA: TGTGCCAGCATCAGGGACGTCAGGAATCCCTACAATGAGCAGTTCTTC
size: -; D: TRBD2; V: TRBV6-2/TRBV6-3; J: TRBJ2-1; CDR3: CASRLATSSYNEQFF; DNA: TGTGCCAGCAGACTAGCGACCAGCTCCTACAATGAGCAGTTCTTC
size: many; D: TRBD2; V: TRBV4-1; J: TRBJ2-1; CDR3: CASSQMGLAGGHNEQFF; DNA: TGCGCCAGCAGCCAGATGGGGCTAGCGGGGGGGCACAATGAGCAGTTCTTC
size: -; D: TRBD1; V: TRBV7-9; J: TRBJ1-2; CDR3: CASAGTVLYGYTF; DNA: TGTGCCTCGGCGGGGACAGTCCTCTATGGCTACACCTTC
size: -; D: -; V: TRBV11-3; J: TRBJ2-1; CDR3: CASSSRTSDNEQFF; DNA: TGTGCCAGCAGCTCAAGGACAAGCGACAATGAGCAGTTCTTC
size: few; D: -; V: TRBV28; J: TRBJ2-3; CDR3: CASSSRTLQLGDTQYF; DNA: TGTGCCAGCAGTTCTCGGACGCTTCAACTAGGCGATACGCAGTATTTT
size: -; D: -; V: TRBV7-9; J: TRBJ2-1; CDR3: CASSLSSRVGNEQFF; DNA: TGTGCCAGCAGCTTAAGCAGCAGGGTTGGCAATGAGCAGTTCTTC
size: once; D: TRBD1; V: TRBV7-3; J: TRBJ1-5; CDR3: CASSLGDSMFQPQHF; DNA: TGTGCCAGCAGCTTAGGGGACAGTATGTTTCAGCCCCAGCATTTT
size: -; D: -; V: TRBV7-6; J: TRBJ2-1; CDR3: CASSLGTPLYNEQFF; DNA: TGTGCCAGCAGCTTAGGTACACCCCTCTACAATGAGCAGTTCTTC
size: -; D: -; V: TRBV27; J: TRBJ1-3; CDR3: CASGKPGSGNTIYF; DNA: TGTGCCAGCGGGAAGCCAGGCTCTGGAAACACCATATATTTT
size: -; D: -; V: TRBV10-1; J: TRBJ2-1; CDR3: CASSDRVLVNEQFF; DNA: TGCGCCAGCAGTGACAGGGTTTTGGTAAATGAGCAGTTCTTC
size: few; D: TRBD1; V: TRBV7-6; J: TRBJ1-2; CDR3: CASSFGGDRGFWTF; DNA: TGTGCCAGCAGCTTTGGGGGGGACAGGGGTTTTTGGACCTTC
size: -; D: -; V: TRBV7-6; J: TRBJ1-4; CDR3: CASSLALDEKLFF; DNA: TGTGCCAGCAGCTTAGCACTGGACGAAAAACTGTTTTTT
size: -; D: -; V: TRBV12-3/TRBV12-4; J: TRBJ1-3; CDR3: CASSESGGNQPKLRTIYF; DNA: TGTGCCAGCAGTGAGTCGGGGGGCAATCAACCCAAACTGCGCACCATATATTTT
size: -; D: TRBD1; V: TRBV5-6; J: TRBJ1-2; CDR3: CASSSGTGVYGGYTF; DNA: TGTGCCAGCAGTTCCGGGACAGGAGTATATGGTGGCTACACCTTC
size: few; D: -; V: TRBV5-5; J: TRBJ2-4; CDR3: CASSLVPQTYENIQYF; DNA: TGTGCCAGCAGCTTGGTACCTCAGACGTACGAAAACATTCAGTACTTC
size: -; D: -; V: TRBV11-2; J: TRBJ2-3; CDR3: CASSHTYTDTQYF; DNA: TGTGCCAGCAGCCATACGTACACAGATACGCAGTATTTT
size: few; D: TRBD1; V: TRBV2; J: TRBJ1-2; CDR3: CASSEAMDRGLGYTF; DNA: TGTGCCAGCAGTGAAGCGATGGACAGGGGGCTAGGCTACACCTTC
size: few; D: -; V: TRBV20-1; J: TRBJ2-7; CDR3: CSASAGTYEQYF; DNA: TGCAGTGCTAGTGCAGGGACGTACGAGCAGTACTTC
size: -; D: TRBD2; V: TRBV11-3; J: TRBJ2-6; CDR3: CASSSRAGGSSGANVLTF; DNA: TGTGCCAGCAGCTCCCGTGCGGGGGGAAGCTCTGGGGCCAACGTCCTGACTTTC
size: once; D: -; V: TRBV18; J: TRBJ2-2; CDR3: CASSPDDGRAGELFF; DNA: TGTGCCAGCTCACCGGACGACGGGAGAGCCGGGGAGCTGTTTTTT
size: few; D: -; V: TRBV19; J: TRBJ1-2; CDR3: CASRTSNYGYTF; DNA: TGTGCCAGTAGGACCTCTAACTATGGCTACACCTTC
size: -; D: -; V: TRBV29-1; J: TRBJ1-2; CDR3: CSVERGSGYTF; DNA: TGCAGCGTTGAGAGGGGGTCCGGCTACACCTTC
size: few; D: -; V: TRBV29-1; J: TRBJ2-2; CDR3: CSVEDLTTGELFF; DNA: TGCAGCGTTGAAGATCTTACTACCGGGGAGCTGTTTTTT
size: few; D: -; V: TRBV7-9; J: TRBJ2-7; CDR3: CASSGPAFIQGYRHEQYF; DNA: TGTGCCAGCAGTGGGCCGGCTTTCATCCAGGGGTATCGCCACGAGCAGTACTTC
size: few; D: TRBD1; V: TRBV7-6; J: TRBJ2-3; CDR3: CASSSGQGATDTQYF; DNA: TGTGCCAGCAGCTCGGGACAGGGAGCCACAGATACGCAGTATTTT
size: many; D: -; V: TRBV12-3/TRBV12-4; J: TRBJ1-1; CDR3: CASSLTRTEAFF; DNA: TGTGCCAGCAGTTTAACGCGCACTGAAGCTTTCTTT
size: -; D: -; V: TRBV10-3; J: TRBJ2-7; CDR3: CAISDPGYEQYF; DNA: TGTGCCATCAGTGATCCAGGGTACGAGCAGTACTTC
size: few; D: -; V: TRBV6-5; J: TRBJ2-5; CDR3: CASSYGGPRETQYF; DNA: TGTGCCAGCAGTTACGGGGGGCCGCGGGAGACCCAGTACTTC
size: few; D: TRBD1; V: TRBV7-9; J: TRBJ2-1; CDR3: CASSRTGVNEQFF; DNA: TGTGCCAGCAGCCGGACAGGGGTCAATGAGCAGTTCTTC
size: few; D: TRBD1; V: TRBV4-2; J: TRBJ2-7; CDR3: CASSGGTGISYEQYF; DNA: TGTGCCAGCAGCGGGGGGACAGGGATCTCCTACGAGCAGTACTTC
size: few; D: -; V: TRBV7-2; J: TRBJ2-1; CDR3: CASSFRPGSSYNEQFF; DNA: TGTGCCAGCAGCTTCCGCCCAGGGAGCTCCTACAATGAGCAGTTCTTC
size: few; D: -; V: TRBV27; J: TRBJ1-2; CDR3: CASRNRLGYTF; DNA: TGTGCCAGCAGGAACAGACTTGGCTACACCTTC
size: many; D: TRBD2; V: TRBV7-9; J: TRBJ2-3; CDR3: CASSPTSGGTTDTQYF; DNA: TGTGCCAGCAGCCCTACTAGCGGGGGTACCACAGATACGCAGTATTTT
size: few; D: -; V: TRBV5-8; J: TRBJ1-2; CDR3: CASSPFADNYGYTF; DNA: TGTGCCAGCAGCCCGTTCGCGGATAACTATGGCTACACCTTC